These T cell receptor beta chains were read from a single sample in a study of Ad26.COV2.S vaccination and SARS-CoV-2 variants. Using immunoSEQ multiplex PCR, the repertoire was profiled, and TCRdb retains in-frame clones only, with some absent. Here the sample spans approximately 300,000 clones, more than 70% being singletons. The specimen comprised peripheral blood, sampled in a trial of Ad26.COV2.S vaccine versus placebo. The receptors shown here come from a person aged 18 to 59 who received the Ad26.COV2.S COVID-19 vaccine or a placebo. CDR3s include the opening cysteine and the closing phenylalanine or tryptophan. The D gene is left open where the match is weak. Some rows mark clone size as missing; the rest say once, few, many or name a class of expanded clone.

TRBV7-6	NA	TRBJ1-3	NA	TGTGCCAGCAGCTTAGGAGGGGCAAAAGGAAACACCATATATTTT	CASSLGGAKGNTIYF
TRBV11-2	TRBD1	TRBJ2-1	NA	TGTGCCAGCAGCTTGGGACAGGGGGCCTACAATGAGCAGTTCTTC	CASSLGQGAYNEQFF
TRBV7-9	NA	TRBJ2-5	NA	TGTGCCAGCAGCTACGACACCCTCGGAGAGACCCAGTACTTC	CASSYDTLGETQYF
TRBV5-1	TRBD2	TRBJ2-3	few	TGCGCCAGCAGCCGCGGGGGGGCCAGCACAGATACGCAGTATTTT	CASSRGGASTDTQYF
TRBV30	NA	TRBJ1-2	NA	TGTGCCTGGCTACTTAGCACGGGGTACTATGGCTACACCTTC	CAWLLSTGYYGYTF
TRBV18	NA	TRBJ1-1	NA	TGTGCCAGCTCATCGAATCAAGACATGAACACTGAAGCTTTCTTT	CASSSNQDMNTEAFF
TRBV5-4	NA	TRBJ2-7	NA	TGTGCCAGCAGCCGGGACGGAGTCGGGTATGAGCAGTACTTC	CASSRDGVGYEQYF
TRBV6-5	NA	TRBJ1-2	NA	TGTGCCAGCAGTTTAAACCCGGCGGGAAACTATGGCTACACCTTC	CASSLNPAGNYGYTF
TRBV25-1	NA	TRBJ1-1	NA	TGTGCCAGCAGTGAATTGGGCAGTATGAACACTGAAGCTTTCTTT	CASSELGSMNTEAFF
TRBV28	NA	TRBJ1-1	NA	TGTGCCAGCAGAATGAACACTGAAGCTTTCTTT	CASRMNTEAFF
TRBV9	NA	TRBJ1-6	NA	TGTGCCAGCAGCGTACAGGGGACCTATAATTCACCCCTCCACTTT	CASSVQGTYNSPLHF
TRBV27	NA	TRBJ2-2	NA	TGTGCCAGCAGACCCCGACGGGACACCGGGGAGCTGTTTTTT	CASRPRRDTGELFF
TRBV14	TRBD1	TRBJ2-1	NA	TGTGCCAGCAGCCCCTTTGGACAGGGGGAGAATGAGCAGTTCTTC	CASSPFGQGENEQFF
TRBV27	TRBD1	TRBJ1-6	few	TGTGCCAGCAGTTCCCTCGACAGGGGGCATTCACCTCTCCACTTT	CASSSLDRGHSPLHF
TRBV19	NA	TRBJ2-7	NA	TGTGCCAGTAGTATAGAAGCAGGGGTTTCCTACGAGCAGTACTTC	CASSIEAGVSYEQYF
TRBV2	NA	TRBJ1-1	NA	TGTGCCAGCAGTGAAAGGAGACCAACGGCTGAAGCTTTCTTT	CASSERRPTAEAFF
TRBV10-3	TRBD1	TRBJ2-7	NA	TGTGCCATCAGTGAGCCTGACAGGGGATACGAGCAGTACTTC	CAISEPDRGYEQYF
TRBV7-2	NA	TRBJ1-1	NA	TGTGCCAGCAGCTTATCCGGGACAAAGAACACTGAAGCTTTCTTT	CASSLSGTKNTEAFF
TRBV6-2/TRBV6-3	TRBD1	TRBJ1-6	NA	TGTGCCAGCAGCCTGGATCCGGACAGGGAGTTACCCTATAATTCACCCCTCCACTTT	CASSLDPDRELPYNSPLHF
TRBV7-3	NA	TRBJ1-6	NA	TGTGCCAGCAGCTTAGAGGCGGGTTCACCCCTCCACTTT	CASSLEAGSPLHF
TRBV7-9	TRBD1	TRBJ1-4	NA	TGTGCCAGCAGCACACAGGGGGCGAGTGAAAAACTGTTTTTT	CASSTQGASEKLFF
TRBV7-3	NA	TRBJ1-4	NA	TGTGCCAGCAGCTCCCTTCAGGGGAGGTTAACCCCAACTAATGAAAAACTGTTTTTT	CASSSLQGRLTPTNEKLFF
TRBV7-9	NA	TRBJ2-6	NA	TGTGCCAGCAGCTTAGAGGGATCTGGGGCCAACGTCCTGACTTTC	CASSLEGSGANVLTF
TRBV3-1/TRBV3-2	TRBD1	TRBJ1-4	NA	TGTGCCAGCAGCCAAGACCCAGGGGGCGGAGCAACTAATGAAAAACTGTTTTTT	CASSQDPGGGATNEKLFF
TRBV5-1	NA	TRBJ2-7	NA	TGCGCCAGCAGCTTGAGCCGGACCTACGAGCAGTACTTC	CASSLSRTYEQYF
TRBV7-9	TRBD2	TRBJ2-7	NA	TGTGCCAGCAGCTTAGAGAGCGGGGGGCTATCCTACGAGCAGTACTTC	CASSLESGGLSYEQYF
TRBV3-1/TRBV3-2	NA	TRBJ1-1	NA	TGTGCCAGCAGCCGGTCCGGACGAGGAGGGAACACTGAAGCTTTCTTT	CASSRSGRGGNTEAFF
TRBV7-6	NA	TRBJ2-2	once	TGTGCCAGCAGACTCAGCGGTACCCCAGCCGGGGAGCTGTTTTTT	CASRLSGTPAGELFF
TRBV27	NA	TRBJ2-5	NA	TGTGCCAGCAGTTTTGCCGGGGGGCTCCAAGAGACCCAGTACTTC	CASSFAGGLQETQYF
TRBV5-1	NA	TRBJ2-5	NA	TGCGCCAGCAGCTTCCCCGTCGGGGTGCCAAAAGAGACCCAGTACTTC	CASSFPVGVPKETQYF
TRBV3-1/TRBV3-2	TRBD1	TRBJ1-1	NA	TGTGCCAGCAGCCAGCATGGAGCGGGGACAGGGAACACTGAAGCTTTCTTT	CASSQHGAGTGNTEAFF
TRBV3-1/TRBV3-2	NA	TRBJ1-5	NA	TGTGCCAGCAGCCCGGGGTCCATGCGGGGGAACAATCAGCCCCAGCATTTT	CASSPGSMRGNNQPQHF
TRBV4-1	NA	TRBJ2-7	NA	TGCGCCAGCAGCCAAGGGTTGGGGTACTCCTACGAGCAGTACTTC	CASSQGLGYSYEQYF
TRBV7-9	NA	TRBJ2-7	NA	TGTGCCAGCAGCTTAACTCCAGGCTCCTACGAGCAGTACTTC	CASSLTPGSYEQYF
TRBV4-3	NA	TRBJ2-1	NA	TGCGCCAGCAGCCTAAATGGGGAGCAGTTCTTC	CASSLNGEQFF
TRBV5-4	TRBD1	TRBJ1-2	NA	TGTGCCAGCAGCTTATGGGGCAGGGGGATCTCGGGGTATGGCTACACCTTC	CASSLWGRGISGYGYTF
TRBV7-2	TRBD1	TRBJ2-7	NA	TGTGCCAGCAGGCGACAGGGGGTGAGCTCCTACGAGCAGTACTTC	CASRRQGVSSYEQYF
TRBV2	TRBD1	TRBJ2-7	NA	TGTGCCAGCAGCCCCGAGACAGGGGGCGGCCTGAACGAGCAGTACTTC	CASSPETGGGLNEQYF
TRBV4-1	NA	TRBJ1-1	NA	TGCGCCAGCAGCCAAGGTTACACTGAAGCTTTCTTT	CASSQGYTEAFF
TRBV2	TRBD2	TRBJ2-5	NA	TGTGCCAGCAGTCAAAGCGGGGGGGGAGAGACCCAGTACTTC	CASSQSGGGETQYF
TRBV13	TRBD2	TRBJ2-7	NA	TGTGCCAGCAGCGGACTAGCGGGGGCCCAGAGCTCCTACGAGCAGTACTTC	CASSGLAGAQSSYEQYF